This T cell receptor beta chain was observed in a study of control samples from healthy donors and cancer patients. Clones were read by immunoSEQ multiplex PCR, and TCRdb kept only the in-frame ones, dropping some. The table records 150,000 or so clones, 80% to 90% of them present only once. V lost 6 bases, J lost 2 bases, and 14 bases lay in between. Germline V gene sequence: CDR1 MNHEY, CDR2 SVGEGT. The CDR3 spans 15 residues. This receptor was taken from a man aged 18 to 30 in good health. The sample was blood. The chain couples TRBV6-2 or TRBV6-3 to TRBJ2-1; the D gene is possibly TRBD2 (5 bases). CDR3 DNA sequence: TGTGCCAGCAGCCCTCTCGGAGGCACCTACAATGAGCAGTTCTTC. Protein product: CASSPLGGTYNEQFF.